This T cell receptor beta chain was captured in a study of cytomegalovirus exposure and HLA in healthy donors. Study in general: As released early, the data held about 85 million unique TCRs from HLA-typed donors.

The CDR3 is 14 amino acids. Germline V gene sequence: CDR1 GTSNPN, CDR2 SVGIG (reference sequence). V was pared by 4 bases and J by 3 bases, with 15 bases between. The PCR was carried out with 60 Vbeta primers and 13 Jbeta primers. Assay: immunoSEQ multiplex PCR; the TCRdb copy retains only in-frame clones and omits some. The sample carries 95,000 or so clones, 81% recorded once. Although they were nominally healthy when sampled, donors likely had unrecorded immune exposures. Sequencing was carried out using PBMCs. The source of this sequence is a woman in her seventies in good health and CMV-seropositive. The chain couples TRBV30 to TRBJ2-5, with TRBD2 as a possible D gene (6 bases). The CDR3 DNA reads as TGTGCCTGGAATCGCGGCGGGATAGAAGAGACCCAGTACTTC. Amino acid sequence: CAWNRGGIEETQYF.